Sequencing of this T cell receptor beta chain was carried out in a study of cytomegalovirus exposure and HLA in healthy donors (dated by TCRdb to the late 2010s). A note on the overall study: In an earlier analysis of roughly 500 of the donors, about 270 Gb of sequence data and 90 million to 120 million unique TCR beta sequences from some 170 million T cells were reported. An early release covering around 630 HLA-typed donors comprised approximately 300 gigabases of sequencing data and approximately 80 million unique TCR sequences. Of the roughly 400 genotyped donors, roughly 85% fell in the genetic ancestry cluster associated with self-reported Caucasian donors. The study aimed to test whether signatures of past pathogen exposure could be identified by cataloging public T cell receptors. The study used immunosequencing to profile the T cell repertoires of more than 650 subjects and linked those repertoires to cytomegalovirus serostatus. Besides the first cohort of 666 subjects, a separate validation cohort made up of 120 different subjects was used. The study combined high-throughput TCR immunosequencing, statistical association of individual TCRs with disease status, and machine learning to predict cytomegalovirus infection status. A later analysis re-examined previously published TCR beta repertoires from more than 650 donors and added high-resolution HLA genotyping to investigate patterns of TCR occurrence. Rather than drawing on any new phenotypic data, the later analysis identified candidate immune exposures from TCR beta sequences and the way those sequences occurred across donors. An earlier analysis of approximately 640 of the donors applied high-throughput TCR beta sequencing to assess whether each TCR beta V gene segment acted as functional or pseudogenic. Donor age, sex, ethnicity and CMV serostatus were compiled together with the repertoire data. A later genetic analysis took genome-wide SNP genotypes for about 55% of the roughly 700 donors and used that subset as a discovery cohort. Every repertoire in the discovery cohort had been generated on one and the same sequencing platform. Class I and class II HLA loci were covered by the typing at four-digit resolution. The number of donors typed differed by locus, with 629-630 for A, B, C, DRB1 and DQB1, around 500 for DQA1, under 610 for DPA1, and approximately 470 for DPB1. Because of strong linkage in the cohort, roughly five DR-DQ haplotypes were treated as single units for association and clustering. Among about 400 genotyped donors of the cohort, an average of roughly 230,000 unique TCR beta nucleotide sequences was sequenced per donor, of which 15% to 20% were non-productive. The study at large found these results: Broadly in line with IMGT annotations, most TCR beta V segments showed up in productive rearrangements about 87% or about 30% of the time in an earlier analysis of around 550 of the donors. A further reported finding was that TCR beta sequences accurately predicted the HLA-A and HLA-B alleles for most subjects in the first cohort. Linkage disequilibrium might explain the correlated functional status among segregating V segments, but an unknown experimental factor could not be excluded. The classifier was reported to diagnose cytomegalovirus status with high specificity and sensitivity in both the original cohort and the validation cohort. In a later analysis, HLA-associated TCR beta chains were found to be more clonally expanded and to have lower generation probabilities than equally common non-associated chains. Because some donors lacked HLA typing at each locus, the association tests relied only on the typed subset. A few of the identified cytomegalovirus-associated TCR beta chains were confirmed in vitro to be specific for cytomegalovirus antigens. In a later genetic analysis, a missense DCLRE1C variant was associated with V-gene and J-gene trimming of TCR beta chains, and the association was replicated in an independent cohort. Only TCR beta chains were sequenced in this cohort, and the absence of alpha or paired-chain data limited detectable features. A cluster of highly shared sequence variants was judged likely to represent a technical artifact of the sequencing pipeline. A later analysis found that most CMV-associated TCR beta chains appeared HLA-restricted, with HLA associations seemingly driven largely by CMV exposure. Strong co-occurrence of HLA alleles, especially DR and DQ, made assigning TCR associations to individual alleles difficult. For the cohort, immune exposure information was limited to CMV serostatus. A later genetic analysis reported fewer N-insertions in productive TCRs among donors in an Asian-associated ancestry cluster than the roughly 700-donor mean. The 87-base-pair reads could not distinguish some IMGT-functional V segments, including TRBV6-2 and TRBV6-3, so those segments were excluded. A later analysis reported that several top co-occurrence clusters appeared linked to parvovirus B19, influenza, CMV and Epstein-Barr virus. Most TCR sequences were observed very rarely across donors, whereas some public TCRs were present in many individuals. A later analysis associated around 16,000 TCR beta sequences with specific HLA alleles at a false discovery rate of 0.05. In a later analysis, the rate of TCR association differed among HLA loci, with DRB1 alleles having the most associated TCRs and HLA-C alleles having the fewest. It was suggested by the authors that the approach could potentially be generalized to other disease states and immunological phenotypes. Fewer than 20 rarely observed V segments, including chromosome 9 orphons, were excluded from the earlier analysis of several hundred of the donors because counts were too low. The study listed 164 TCR beta chains as associated with cytomegalovirus. Sequencing depth was assumed to be roughly uniform across donors in the presence/absence analyses, though that assumption may not hold.

The cohort was made up of 500 to 800 healthy bone marrow donors. Cohort members were all nominally healthy when sampled, although unrecorded immune exposures were likely present. The donor tested CMV seronegative, placing the donor among the 350 or so seronegative members of the cohort. Each donor provided a peripheral blood sample, and peripheral blood mononuclear cells were used for TCR beta sequencing. The Qiagen DNeasy Blood Extraction Kit was used to extract genomic DNA from the blood cell samples. CDR1 and CDR2 were assigned from the germline V gene as MGHRA and YSYEKL. The junction carries 7 bases between V and J, which are trimmed by 1 base and 7 bases respectively. The CDR3 spans 12 residues, from the cysteine through the phenylalanine. The sequence is cut down to CDR3 DNA, 36 bases in frame from base 1. Library prep was done by the immunoSEQ multiplex PCR assay. For the multiplex PCR, a mixture combining 60 forward primers for TCR Vbeta segments and 13 reverse primers for TCR Jbeta segments was used. Amplification of the CDR3 region of rearranged TCR beta genes was performed with a multiplex PCR assay on genomic DNA. On the Illumina HiSeq System, the amplified TCR beta libraries were sequenced as 87-base-pair reads. Per the authors' processing: In a later analysis, about 80 million unique TCR beta chains were counted across the roughly 670 repertoires, and about 10 million of these chains were shared by at least two donors. Raw reads were error-corrected and collapsed into unique sequences by a nearest-neighbor algorithm in which closely related sequences were merged to remove PCR and sequencing errors. Alignment of CDR3 sequences to IMGT reference sequences was used to assign V, D and J gene segments. For a sequence to be retained, a match of at least six nucleotides was required to both a V gene segment and a J gene segment. A rearrangement was called productive if the CDR3 had no stop codons and remained in frame with V and J, and every other rearrangement was called non-productive. Following IMGT convention, CDR3 was defined as the stretch from the second conserved V-encoded cysteine to the conserved J-encoded phenylalanine. In an earlier analysis of some 550 of the donors, sequences lacking an unambiguous match to a single V gene segment were excluded. In an earlier analysis of several hundred of the donors, V segments were called functional above 56.7% productive rearrangements and were called segregating when the between-donor standard deviation exceeded 5%. A statistical classification framework was built to diagnose cytomegalovirus status from the catalog of TCR beta chain sequences. In a later analysis, TCR nucleotide sequences were compared against IMGT/GENE-DB human TR gene sequences so that V and J genes could be assigned. Using the TCRdist pipeline, a later analysis assigned CDR3 sequences along with most-parsimonious VDJ recombination scenarios. A later analysis defined each TCR beta chain by its CDR3 amino acid sequence plus V-gene family, and excluded reads lacking a unique V-gene family. As a way to deal with suspected cross-contamination and a sequencing artifact, a later analysis dropped approximately 590 nucleotide sequences that were highly shared and had low generation probability. A later analysis calculated a clonal expansion index for each public chain from normalized within-repertoire ranks of inferred template counts. Generation probabilities in a later analysis came from a VDJ recombination model fitted to out-of-frame rearrangements, and those results were checked against IGoR. Hypergeometric tests were used in a later analysis to score TCR-TCR, TCR-HLA and TCR-CMV co-occurrence, with a repertoire-size bias correction applied to the TCR pairs. A later analysis estimated false discovery rates by permuting HLA or CMV assignments 20 times. In a later analysis, co-occurring TCRs were grouped using DBSCAN, and TCRdist sequence similarity was added for clustering within HLA-allele-positive subsets. Repertoires with fewer than 30,000 or more than 120,000 public chains were left out of co-occurrence clustering, as were about 5 repertoires with anomalous nucleotide sharing. This is the immuneACCESS table as TCRdb keeps it, with only in-frame sequences that have V and J called. A part of the clones is gone; compared with another copy, unresolved V genes explain less than half, and the rest is unexplained. Clonal size and the V and J genes are those of that table, whereas D and trimming came from the DNA. The sample table lists about 140,000 clones, roughly 70% of them with a count of one. Clones ranked in the top ten supply roughly 4.7% of the sample.

With regard to this clone: There is no known antigen for this receptor. It has no much larger one-base neighbor in the sample; base qualities were not kept.

The specimen was PBMCs. In this chain, TRBV4-1 is recombined with TRBJ1-2, with no confident D gene call. The TCR originated in a man aged 55 to 70 in good health and CMV-seronegative. The nucleotides read TGCGCCAGCAGCCAAGGACGAGGTGGCTACACCTTC. It specifies CASSQGRGGYTF.